Each of the 2 T cell receptor beta chains below was sequenced from the same sample in a study of blood T cell repertoires in COVID-19. TCRdb keeps only in-frame clones here, not all; method: immunoSEQ multiplex PCR. The repertoire includes 300,000 to 350,000 clones, about 87% of them detected once, and 7.5% to 10% sits in the top ten. Input material: peripheral blood. These receptors originate from a young man with COVID-19, enrolled during active disease.

The CDR3 DNA sequence: TGTGCCAGCAGTAGGGGGGGCTCTAATGAAAAACTGTTTTTT. It yields the protein CASSRGGSNEKLFF. This chain links TRBV28 with TRBJ1-4; D perhaps matches TRBD1 (6 bases). With 5 bases removed from V and 3 bases from J, the gap between germline ends came to 10 bases. Germline lookup yields CDR1 MDHEN and CDR2 SYDVKM. The CDR3 is 14 residues long.

J is TRBJ1-1 and V is TRBV7-2; a weak D match, TRBD1 (5 bases). Germline V lookup: CDR1 SGHTA, CDR2 FQGNSA. The CDR3 is 15 amino acids. The V end lost 3 bases, the J end lost 4 bases, and 15 bases lay between the germline ends. CDR3 sequence: CASSLQFQGSTEAFF. The DNA of the CDR3 is TGTGCCAGCAGCTTGCAATTTCAGGGTAGCACTGAAGCTTTCTTT.